This is a list of T cell receptor beta chains from one sample in a study of T cells in Graves' hyperthyroidism and ophthalmopathy. TCRdb fed the multiplex PCR reads into MiXCR, producing one record per CDR3 protein. The sample holds some 740,000 distinct CDR3 sequences, around 15% seen once. Sequencing input: blood. The receptors come from a woman between 18 and 30 years old with Graves' hyperthyroidism. Each CDR3 is given with its conserved first and last residue. Each record gives: J gene, D gene, clone size, V gene, CDR3 protein. A D gene is named only where the DNA matches it firmly. Expanded clones get a size class; other rows say once, few or many, or leave the size out.

>TRBJ1-5|NA|NA|TRBV30
CAWSAQGFEPQHF
>TRBJ2-3|TRBD2|few|TRBV4-3
CASSGGTRRYSTDTQYF
>TRBJ2-3|NA|many|TRBV2
CARAGYQAAVPSSTDTQYF
>TRBJ2-4|TRBD1|few|TRBV6-1
CASSTTGGKRNIQYF
>TRBJ2-6|NA|few|TRBV7-3
CASSPVRVGSGANVLTF
>TRBJ1-1|NA|many|TRBV6-2/TRBV6-3
CASSYERGGGTDTEAFF
>TRBJ2-2|TRBD1|many|TRBV28
CASSLQGAYPGELFF
>TRBJ2-7|NA|many|TRBV12-3/TRBV12-4
CASSSPLRPNYEQYF
>TRBJ1-4|NA|many|TRBV30
CAWSAGSTVSNEKLFF
>TRBJ2-2|TRBD1|NA|TRBV11-2
CASRPGTGRTGELFF